The 24 T cell receptor beta chains in this list originate from one sample, sequenced in a study of blood T cell repertoires in COVID-19. Measured with immunoSEQ multiplex PCR; TCRdb has only the in-frame clones, and not every one. The sample yields 250,000 to 300,000 clones, about nine tenths seen once. Material for sequencing was PBMCs or T cells enriched from blood (not recorded which). These TCRs come from a human donor in a cohort exposed to, infected with or recovered from COVID-19 (not recorded which). The donor label of this sample is uncertain.

This clone occurred a few times. The chain couples TRBV4-1 to TRBJ2-7; D is undetermined. V was clipped by 2 bases and J by 2 bases, with 7 bases between them. This CDR3 has 13 amino acids. CDR1 is MGHRA and CDR2 is YSYEKL in the germline V gene. The CDR3 sequence: CASSQPIPYEQYF. The CDR3 bases are TGCGCCAGCAGCCAACCCATCCCCTACGAGCAGTACTTC.

V gene TRBV30 combines with J gene TRBJ2-3; 9 bases fit TRBD1. CDR1 GTSNPN and CDR2 SVGIG come from the germline V gene (reference sequence). This CDR3 spans 14 amino acids. V was pared by 3 bases and J by 3 bases, with 4 bases of the junction left unmatched. Here the CDR3 reads CAWRPGQGTDTQYF. The CDR3 DNA is TGTGCCTGGAGACCCGGACAGGGGACAGATACGCAGTATTTT.

V gene TRBV7-9 combines with J gene TRBJ2-7, with D tentatively TRBD1 (6 bases). Trimming took off 5 bases at V and 6 bases at J, with 11 bases between the two ends. CDR3 size: 12 residues. CDR1 and CDR2 (germline): SEHNR, FQNEAQ (reference sequence). The CDR3 DNA follows: TGTGCCAGCAGCCAAAACAGGGTCGAGCAGTACTTC. Translating gives CASSQNRVEQYF.

The chain recombines TRBV7-8 with TRBJ2-5; D possibly corresponds to TRBD2 (6 bases). Trimming stripped 2 bases from V and 5 bases from J, with 15 bases between. CDR3 size: 15 residues. In germline, CDR1 is SGHVS, CDR2 FQNEAQ. CDR3 protein: CASSLQITGSETQYF. The CDR3 DNA is TGTGCCAGCAGCTTACAGATTACCGGGAGCGAGACCCAGTACTTC.

The chain recombines TRBV7-6 with TRBJ2-2; 11 positions agree with TRBD1. Germline V gene data show CDR1 as SGHVS and CDR2 as FNYEAQ. Germline trimming cut 5 bases from V and 5 bases from J; bases unmatched to any gene: 7. The CDR3 is made up of 16 amino acids. CDR3 DNA: TGTGCCAGCAGCCCAGGACAGGGGGCTATAACCGGGGAGCTGTTTTTT. Residues: CASSPGQGAITGELFF.

CDR3 bases: TGTGCCAGCAGTTTACCAGGGGGTTCACCCCTCCACTTT. Residues: CASSLPGGSPLHF. V gene TRBV12-3 or TRBV12-4 combines with J gene TRBJ1-6, with 7 bases that match TRBD1. This CDR3 is built from 13 residues. Trimming at V came to 2 bases and at J to 9 bases, leaving 1 base not matched to a gene.

This clone was observed a handful of times. This chain joins TRBV7-9 and TRBJ1-3, with D hard to call. CDR3 length equals 15 residues. The germline V gene has CDR1 SEHNR and CDR2 FQNEAQ (reference sequence). Between the trimmed V and J ends, which lost 7 bases and 0 bases, there was a span of 13 bases. CDR3 bases: TGTGCCAGCACAAATCCCCTCGGCTCTGGAAACACCATATATTTT. As protein: CASTNPLGSGNTIYF. The entire variable domain, with the rest obtained from reference TRBV7-9 and TRBJ1-3, is as follows: DTGVSQNPRHKITKRGQNVTFRCDPISEHNRLYWYRQTLGQGPEFLTYFQNEAQLEKSRLLSDRFSAERPKGSFSTLEIQRTEQGDSAMYLCASTNPLGSGNTIYFGEGSWLTVV.

The gene calls are TRBV7-2 and TRBJ2-3; the match to TRBD1 covers 7 bases. The CDR3 is made up of 16 amino acids. The germline V gene has CDR1 SGHTA and CDR2 FQGNSA. Trimming took 6 bases from V and 1 from J; bases not matched to a gene: 10. The CDR3 is CASSSPPDRGTDTQYF. The CDR3 coding sequence is TGTGCCAGCAGTTCTCCCCCCGACAGGGGCACAGATACGCAGTATTTT.

The V call is TRBV24-1, the J call TRBJ2-5; 8 bases are shared with TRBD1. From germline, CDR1 is KGHDR and CDR2 SFDVKD. The CDR3 length is 17 residues. V lost 2 bases and J lost 2; bases outside the gene matches: 9. This CDR3 reads CATSDSGQGRIQETQYF. The CDR3 DNA is TGTGCCACCAGTGATTCAGGACAGGGAAGGATTCAAGAGACCCAGTACTTC.

V usage is TRBV5-5 and J usage is TRBJ1-4, with 10 bases fitting TRBD1. Per germline, CDR1 SGHKS and CDR2 YYEKEE (reference sequence). V dropped 0 bases and J dropped 8; count of bases not matched to a gene: 16. The CDR3 loop spans 19 amino acids. DNA for the CDR3: TGTGCCAGCAGCTTGGCCCTTGGGACAGGGGTTGGAGGGTACGAAAAACTGTTTTTT. It specifies CASSLALGTGVGGYEKLFF.

This chain links TRBV19 with TRBJ2-1; 12 bases are shared with TRBD2. This CDR3 is 17 amino acids long. Trimming at V came to 3 bases and at J to 6 bases, leaving 9 bases not matched to a gene. Germline CDR1 and CDR2: LNHDA and SQIVND (reference sequence). The CDR3 nucleotides read TGTGCCAGTAGTATCCTGGCTAGCGGGGGGGCCTTCAATGAGCAGTTCTTC. It encodes CASSILASGGAFNEQFF. The whole variable domain, filled in from reference TRBV19 and TRBJ2-1, reads DGGITQSPKYLFRKEGQNVTLSCEQNLNHDAMYWYRQDPGQGLRLIYYSQIVNDFQKGDIAEGYSVSREKKESFPLTVTSAQKNPTAFYLCASSILASGGAFNEQFFGPGTRLTVL.

This chain joins TRBV2 and TRBJ1-6; no reliable D call. The germline V gene encodes CDR1 SNHLY and CDR2 FYNNEI. Trimming took 6 bases from V and 9 from J, leaving 18 bases between them. The CDR3 loop spans 15 amino acids. The chain's CDR3 is CASRADRTPPSPLHF. CDR3 DNA sequence: TGTGCCAGCAGAGCGGACCGAACCCCCCCTTCACCCCTCCACTTT.

The chain carries TRBV13 and TRBJ1-4; TRBD1 agrees at 8 bases. The CDR3 contains 14 residues. Germline-derived CDR1 and CDR2 are PRHDT and FYEKMQ (reference sequence). With 5 bases clipped from V and 8 bases from J, the junction kept 7 bases outside the gene matches. The CDR3 DNA sequence: TGTGCCAGCAGCCCTGGACAGGGCGGGGAAAAACTGTTTTTT. The encoded protein is CASSPGQGGEKLFF.

This clone was seen a single time. This rearrangement joins TRBV15 to TRBJ1-3; the D gene is possibly TRBD1 (5 bases). The CDR3 is made up of 12 amino acids. In germline, CDR1 is LNHNV, CDR2 YYDKDF (reference sequence). V lost 11 bases to trimming and J lost 0 bases, with 8 bases between them. CDR3 nucleotide sequence: TGTGCCGTCGGGGGCTCTGGAAACACCATATATTTT. It is translated as CAVGGSGNTIYF.

V gene TRBV5-1 combines with J gene TRBJ1-4; D is unresolved. Germline V gene lookup returns CDR1 SGHRS and CDR2 YFSETQ. CDR3 length: 14 amino acids. V shed 3 bases and J shed 3 bases, with 9 bases lying between them. The CDR3 region has the DNA TGCGCCAGCAGCTCCGGGGAGGCTAATGAAAAACTGTTTTTT. Translating gives CASSSGEANEKLFF.

The chain couples TRBV2 to TRBJ1-5, with 8 bases lining up with TRBD1. After removal of 6 bases from V and 7 bases from J, the junction contained 5 bases not matched to a gene. Looked up from germline, CDR1 is SNHLY and CDR2 is FYNNEI. The CDR3 length is 13 residues. The CDR3 here is CASRGDRNQPQHF. Written as DNA, the CDR3 is TGTGCCAGCAGGGGGGACAGGAACCAGCCCCAGCATTTT.

V usage is TRBV30 and J usage is TRBJ1-6; no clear D. There are 13 residues in the CDR3. Germline V gene lookup returns CDR1 GTSNPN and CDR2 SVGIG (reference sequence). This CDR3 reads CVCGSSYNSPLHF. CDR3 DNA sequence: TGTGTCTGCGGGAGCTCCTATAATTCACCCCTCCACTTT.

V usage is TRBV24-1 and J usage is TRBJ1-2; 9 nucleotides match TRBD1. Trimming took 3 bases from V and 6 from J; bases not matched to a gene: 10. The CDR3 has 16 amino acids. The germline V gene has CDR1 KGHDR and CDR2 SFDVKD. The CDR3 DNA sequence: TGTGCCACCAGTGATCCCGGGACAGGGAGAGCCCATGGCTACACCTTC. Its protein product is CATSDPGTGRAHGYTF.

This clone was counted at least ten times. Distinct nucleotide sequences in the sample also encode this CDR3. This chain connects TRBV6-5 to TRBJ1-6, with D maybe TRBD1 (6 bases). Germline CDR1 is MNHEY and CDR2 is SVGAGI. The V and J ends lost 5 bases and 11 bases respectively, with 10 bases between them. The CDR3 extends over 12 amino acids. The CDR3 spells CASSRTGTPLHF. Here the CDR3 DNA reads TGTGCCAGCAGTCGAACAGGGACACCCCTCCACTTT.

The rearrangement links TRBV5-6 to TRBJ1-1; D gene ambiguous. There are 14 residues in the CDR3. Trimming removed 2 bases at V and 6 bases at J, with 14 bases between. Germline values: CDR1 SGHDT, CDR2 YYEEEE. Written as DNA, the CDR3 is TGTGCCAGCAGCTTTGCGACACGACCCTCTGAAGCTTTCTTT. It specifies CASSFATRPSEAFF.

This clone appeared once. The rearrangement uses TRBV9 and TRBJ2-3; possibly TRBD1 for D (5 bases). The germline V gene has CDR1 SGDLS and CDR2 YYNGEE. The ends were cut back, 4 bases at V and 6 bases at J, with 18 bases in the middle. The CDR3 loop spans 15 amino acids. As DNA, the CDR3 is TGTGCCAGCAGCCCCCCTGCGGCAGGGATGGATACGCAGTATTTT. Translation gives CASSPPAAGMDTQYF. Drawing the rest from reference TRBV9 and TRBJ2-3, the complete variable domain is DSGVTQTPKHLITATGQRVTLRCSPRSGDLSVYWYQQSLDQGLQFLIQYYNGEERAKGNILERFSAQQFPDLHSELNLSSLELGDSALYFCASSPPAAGMDTQYFGPGTRLTVL.

V gene TRBV7-9 combines with J gene TRBJ1-4; no clear D gene. V gave up 0 bases and J gave up 6 bases, with 8 bases separating them. CDR1 is SEHNR and CDR2 is FQNEAQ in the germline V gene (reference sequence). This CDR3 region has 14 residues. The CDR3 DNA follows: TGTGCCAGCAGCTTAGCGTTGCGGTATGAAAAACTGTTTTTT. Its protein is CASSLALRYEKLFF.

This rearrangement joins TRBV18 to TRBJ2-5; the match to TRBD1 covers 7 bases. Unmatched junction bases numbered 6, after V lost 4 bases and J lost 1 base. The CDR3 covers 15 residues. The germline gives CDR1 KGHSH, CDR2 LQKENI. DNA for the CDR3: TGTGCCAGCTCACGACAGGGCCCGACCCAAGAGACCCAGTACTTC. Its protein product is CASSRQGPTQETQYF. Filled out from reference TRBV18 and TRBJ2-5, the complete variable domain reads NAGVMQNPRHLVRRRGQEARLRCSPMKGHSHVYWYRQLPEEGLKFMVYLQKENIIDESGMPKERFSAEFPKEGPSILRIQQVVRGDSAAYFCASSRQGPTQETQYFGPGTRLLVL.

This chain joins TRBV9 and TRBJ2-7, with 7 positions matching TRBD1. Per germline, CDR1 SGDLS and CDR2 YYNGEE. This CDR3 comprises 15 residues. V gave up 4 bases and J gave up 2 bases; unmatched junction bases: 9. The CDR3 loop is CASSSGQEPPYEQYF. The DNA of the CDR3 is TGTGCCAGCAGCTCTGGACAGGAACCACCCTACGAGCAGTACTTC.